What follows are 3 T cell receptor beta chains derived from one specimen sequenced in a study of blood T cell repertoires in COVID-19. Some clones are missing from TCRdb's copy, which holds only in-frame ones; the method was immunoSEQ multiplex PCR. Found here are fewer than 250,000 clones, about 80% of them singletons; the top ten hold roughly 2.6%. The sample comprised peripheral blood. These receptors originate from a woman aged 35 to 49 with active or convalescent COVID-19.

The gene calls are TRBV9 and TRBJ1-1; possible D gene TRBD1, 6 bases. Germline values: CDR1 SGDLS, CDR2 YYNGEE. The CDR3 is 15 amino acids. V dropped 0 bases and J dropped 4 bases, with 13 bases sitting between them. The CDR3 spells CASSVAGGRGTEAFF. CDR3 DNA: TGTGCCAGCAGCGTAGCGGGGGGGCGAGGCACTGAAGCTTTCTTT.

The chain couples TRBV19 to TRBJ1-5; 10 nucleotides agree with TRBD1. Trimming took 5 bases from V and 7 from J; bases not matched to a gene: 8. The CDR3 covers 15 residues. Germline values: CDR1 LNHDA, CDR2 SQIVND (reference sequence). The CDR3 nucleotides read TGTGCCAGTAGTGACAGGGGGCGCGGACCCCAGCCCCAGCATTTT. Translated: CASSDRGRGPQPQHF. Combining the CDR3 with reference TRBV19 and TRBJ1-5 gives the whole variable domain DGGITQSPKYLFRKEGQNVTLSCEQNLNHDAMYWYRQDPGQGLRLIYYSQIVNDFQKGDIAEGYSVSREKKESFPLTVTSAQKNPTAFYLCASSDRGRGPQPQHFGDGTRLSIL.

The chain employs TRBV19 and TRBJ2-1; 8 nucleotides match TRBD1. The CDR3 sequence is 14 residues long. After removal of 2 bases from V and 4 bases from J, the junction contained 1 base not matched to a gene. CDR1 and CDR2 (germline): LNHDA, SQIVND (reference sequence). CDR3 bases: TGTGCCAGTAGTATAAGGGACAGGTACAATGAGCAGTTCTTC. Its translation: CASSIRDRYNEQFF.